This T cell receptor delta chain emerged from a study of Vδ1+ human thymocytes. Findings of the study overall: Thymic delta-chain repertoires held roughly 20% Vdelta2 sequences and few Vdelta3, despite high sort purity. In the thymus, TRG and TRD repertoires looked highly polyclonal with Gaussian CDR3 lengths.

Germline CDR1 TSWWSYY, CDR2 QGS. The CDR3 loop spans 15 amino acids. V was trimmed by 1 base and J by 1 base, leaving 10 bases between them. Sequences come from RNA converted to cDNA by reverse transcription. Multiplex PCR used pooled V-gene forward primers and a constant-region reverse primer to amplify CDR3s. TCRdb re-called clones from the multiplex PCR reads using CATT. The table shows approximately 24,000 delta-chain clones, with 6.5% to 8% occurring only once. The sorted cells were CD3+ Vdelta1+ Vdelta2- thymocytes from alphabeta-depleted thymus. Vdelta1+ thymocyte sorts reached between roughly 96% and 99.6% purity. On this clone: The antigen is undetermined.

The gene calls are TRDV1 and TRDJ1; D is unclear. The sequencing input was Vdelta1+ gamma-delta thymocytes from the thymus. Stated subset: FACS-sorted CD3+ TCRalphabeta- TCRVdelta1+ TCRVdelta2- thymocytes. The TCR comes from a girl less than two years old who had congenital heart surgery. CDR3 sequence: CALGEPPAGTDKLIF. In nucleotides, the CDR3 is TGTGCTCTTGGGGAACCCCCGGCGGGCACCGATAAACTCATCTTT.